The rows below give T cell receptor beta chains drawn from one sample of a study of cytomegalovirus exposure and HLA in healthy donors. Sequenced by immunoSEQ multiplex PCR; TCRdb stores in-frame clones only, minus some. The repertoire includes about 130,000 clones, around 89% of them detected once, and under 8% sits in the top ten. Sequencing was performed on PBMCs. The source is a woman in her 30s in good health and CMV-seropositive. Both conserved end residues are part of each CDR3. Fields, in order: CDR3 protein, CDR3 DNA, clone size, V gene, D gene, J gene. The D gene is left open where the match is weak. Part of the rows lack a size; the others show once, few, many or a class for expanded clones.

CASSMDLWADTQYF | TGCGCCAGCAGCATGGATCTATGGGCGGATACGCAGTATTTT | - | TRBV5-1 | - | TRBJ2-3
CASSQVWSSGPNEKLFF | TGCGCCAGCAGCCAAGTCTGGTCGTCAGGGCCTAATGAAAAACTGTTTTTT | once | TRBV4-1 | - | TRBJ1-4
CASSLAGSSGNTIYF | TGTGCCAGCAGTTTGGCAGGTAGTTCTGGAAACACCATATATTTT | - | TRBV28 | - | TRBJ1-3
CASKTGPSYEQYF | TGTGCCAGCAAGACAGGGCCCTCCTACGAGCAGTACTTC | - | TRBV28 | TRBD1 | TRBJ2-7
CASSQYRTSEQYF | TGCGCCAGCAGCCAATACAGGACCTCCGAGCAGTACTTC | once | TRBV4-1 | - | TRBJ2-7
CASSFRSAQQYF | TGTGCCAGCAGTTTCAGGTCCGCACAGCAGTACTTC | - | TRBV28 | - | TRBJ2-7
CASSLSPGSYTEAFF | TGTGCCAGCAGCTTATCACCGGGTTCGTACACTGAAGCTTTCTTT | - | TRBV13 | - | TRBJ1-1
CASSPGLATEQYF | TGTGCCAGCAGCCCGGGACTAGCGACCGAGCAGTACTTC | - | TRBV7-7 | TRBD2 | TRBJ2-7
CASRGTGYGYTF | TGTGCCAGCAGGGGAACAGGGTATGGCTACACCTTC | - | TRBV28 | - | TRBJ1-2
CASSLTGDGNTIYF | TGCGCCAGCAGCTTAACAGGGGATGGAAACACCATATATTTT | - | TRBV5-1 | TRBD1 | TRBJ1-3
CASSRGRLGIPPTDTQYF | TGCGCCAGCAGTCGCGGACGGCTCGGGATCCCGCCCACAGATACGCAGTATTTT | few | TRBV23-1 | - | TRBJ2-3
CASSLGVAGGIDTQYF | TGTGCCAGCAGCTTAGGGGTAGCGGGGGGCATAGATACGCAGTATTTT | - | TRBV7-2 | TRBD2 | TRBJ2-3
CASSYGGSRSGELFF | TGTGCCAGCAGTTACGGCGGATCCAGATCCGGGGAGCTGTTTTTT | - | TRBV6-5 | - | TRBJ2-2
CASSYEQGGSPLHF | TGTGCCAGCAGTTACGAGCAGGGGGGATCACCCCTCCACTTT | - | TRBV6-5 | TRBD1 | TRBJ1-6
CASSRTVRSGSPNYGYTF | TGTGCCAGCAGTAGGACAGTCCGGTCTGGATCGCCCAACTATGGCTACACCTTC | - | TRBV11-2 | - | TRBJ1-2
CASRQRTDSGNEQFF | TGTGCCAGCAGGCAAAGGACAGATTCCGGCAATGAGCAGTTCTTC | - | TRBV6-1 | - | TRBJ2-1
CASSSPLVAGGGYNEQFF | TGTGCCAGCAGCTCCCCCTTAGTAGCGGGGGGTGGGTACAATGAGCAGTTCTTC | - | TRBV28 | TRBD2 | TRBJ2-1
CASSALGAGGYQETQYF | TGTGCCAGCAGCGCTCTTGGGGCGGGGGGGTACCAAGAGACCCAGTACTTC | - | TRBV2 | TRBD2 | TRBJ2-5
CASSPRITGSNTEAFF | TGTGCCAGCAGCCCGCGGATTACCGGTTCGAACACTGAAGCTTTCTTT | - | TRBV9 | - | TRBJ1-1
CASSSIQETQYF | TGTGCCAGCAGTTCCATCCAAGAGACCCAGTACTTC | - | TRBV7-8 | - | TRBJ2-5
CASSPDSPLNYGYTF | TGTGCCAGCTCACCAGACTCACCTCTTAACTATGGCTACACCTTC | medium-sized | TRBV18 | - | TRBJ1-2
CSVLDTGETQYF | TGCAGCGTTCTAGATACGGGAGAGACCCAGTACTTC | - | TRBV29-1 | - | TRBJ2-5
CASSAGTSGNEQFF | TGTGCCAGCAGTGCCGGGACTAGCGGGAATGAGCAGTTCTTC | - | TRBV2 | TRBD2 | TRBJ2-1
CASSSGQGIDSPLHF | TGTGCCAGCAGCTCCGGACAGGGAATAGATTCACCCCTCCACTTT | few | TRBV2 | TRBD1 | TRBJ1-6
CASAGSGETQYF | TGTGCCAGCGCCGGCTCGGGGGAGACCCAGTACTTC | - | TRBV2 | - | TRBJ2-5
CASSRQESSGNTIYF | TGTGCCAGCAGCAGACAGGAGAGCTCTGGAAACACCATATATTTT | - | TRBV5-4 | - | TRBJ1-3
CASSLVGGGAEKLFF | TGTGCCAGCAGCTTAGTGGGTGGGGGGGCAGAAAAACTGTTTTTT | - | TRBV11-2 | - | TRBJ1-4
CASSHRQGGDNEQFF | TGCGCCAGCAGCCACCGACAGGGCGGGGACAATGAGCAGTTCTTC | - | TRBV4-1 | - | TRBJ2-1
CASSPPTQGATTGELFF | TGTGCCAGCTCACCACCGACGCAGGGGGCCACCACCGGGGAGCTGTTTTTT | - | TRBV18 | TRBD1 | TRBJ2-2
CASSYSAAQETQYF | TGTGCCAGCAGTTACTCCGCGGCCCAAGAGACCCAGTACTTC | - | TRBV6-6 | - | TRBJ2-5
CASSDRTSGTYEQYF | TGTGCCAGCAGCGACCGGACTAGCGGGACGTACGAGCAGTACTTC | - | TRBV5-4 | TRBD2 | TRBJ2-7
CASSLTDRPQETQYF | TGTGCCAGCAGCTTAACGGACAGGCCCCAAGAGACCCAGTACTTC | - | TRBV11-2 | TRBD1 | TRBJ2-5
CASSLFEGNYEQYF | TGCGCCAGCAGCTTGTTCGAGGGCAACTACGAGCAGTACTTC | - | TRBV5-1 | - | TRBJ2-7
CASSFYRTSGSLFLSGELFF | TGCGCCAGCAGCTTCTATAGGACTAGCGGGAGCTTATTTTTATCCGGGGAGCTGTTTTTT | - | TRBV5-1 | TRBD2 | TRBJ2-2
CASRYERKAYEQYF | TGTGCAAGTCGCTATGAGAGGAAAGCCTACGAGCAGTACTTC | - | TRBV12-2 | - | TRBJ2-7
CASSVADSYEQYF | TGTGCCAGCAGTGTGGCCGATTCCTACGAGCAGTACTTC | - | TRBV2 | - | TRBJ2-7
CASSSPDRGGNQPQHF | TGTGCCAGTAGTTCCCCGGACAGGGGAGGCAATCAGCCCCAGCATTTT | - | TRBV19 | TRBD1 | TRBJ1-5
CASSWRETQYF | TGTGCCAGCAGCTGGAGGGAGACCCAGTACTTC | - | TRBV7-2 | - | TRBJ2-5
CASSLGRGATDTQYF | TGTGCCAGCAGCTTAGGTCGGGGGGCCACAGATACGCAGTATTTT | - | TRBV7-2 | - | TRBJ2-3
CAIKGTQGDYGYTF | TGTGCCATCAAGGGCACCCAAGGGGACTATGGCTACACCTTC | - | TRBV10-3 | - | TRBJ1-2
CASSSRQGLNTEAFF | TGCGCCAGCAGCTCCCGACAGGGCCTCAACACTGAAGCTTTCTTT | - | TRBV5-1 | TRBD1 | TRBJ1-1
CASSWDIGGNQPQHF | TGTGCCAGCAGCTGGGACATCGGCGGCAATCAGCCCCAGCATTTT | - | TRBV7-2 | - | TRBJ1-5
CASSLKSLKLFYEQYF | TGTGCCAGCAGCTTAAAGTCGTTAAAGCTCTTTTACGAGCAGTACTTC | - | TRBV7-9 | - | TRBJ2-7
CASSLTGTDTQYF | TGTGCCAGCAGCTTGACGGGCACAGATACGCAGTATTTT | - | TRBV5-4 | - | TRBJ2-3
CASSSHPGQGFGDTIYF | TGTGCCAGCAGCTCCCACCCGGGACAGGGTTTTGGAGACACCATATATTTT | - | TRBV7-6 | TRBD1 | TRBJ1-3
CASSALRGTEAFF | TGTGCCAGCAGTGCTCTTCGGGGCACTGAAGCTTTCTTT | - | TRBV6-1 | - | TRBJ1-1
CASSPGLADGAQYF | TGTGCCAGCAGCCCGGGACTAGCGGATGGGGCCCAGTACTTC | - | TRBV5-6 | TRBD2 | TRBJ2-5
CASSGGVNTEAFF | TGCGCCAGCAGTGGGGGGGTGAACACTGAAGCTTTCTTT | - | TRBV10-2 | - | TRBJ1-1
CASSSYSGILYNEQFF | TGTGCCAGCAGTTCTTATTCCGGGATCCTGTACAATGAGCAGTTCTTC | - | TRBV5-8 | - | TRBJ2-1
CARSGGQRIETQYF | TGTGCAAGGAGCGGTGGACAGAGAATAGAGACCCAGTACTTC | - | TRBV12-2 | - | TRBJ2-5
CASSPEAQTNEKLFF | TGCGCCAGCAGCCCGGAGGCCCAGACCAATGAAAAACTGTTTTTT | few | TRBV5-1 | - | TRBJ1-4
CASSQIGTGNEQYF | TGTGCCAGCAGTCAAATCGGGACAGGGAATGAGCAGTACTTC | - | TRBV28 | TRBD1 | TRBJ2-7
CASSLDGRIQETQYF | TGCGCCAGCAGCTTGGACGGGAGGATCCAAGAGACCCAGTACTTC | - | TRBV5-1 | TRBD2 | TRBJ2-5
CASSYIGRGYF | TGTGCCAGCAGTTATATCGGCAGGGGGTACTTC | - | TRBV6-5 | - | TRBJ2-4
CASRGLATDTQYF | TGTGCCAGCAGGGGACTGGCCACAGATACGCAGTATTTT | - | TRBV11-2 | - | TRBJ2-3
CASSQFVEYQETQYF | TGCGCCAGCAGCCAATTTGTCGAGTACCAAGAGACCCAGTACTTC | - | TRBV4-1 | - | TRBJ2-5
CASIYRDRNNEQFF | TGTGCCAGCATTTACCGGGACAGGAACAATGAGCAGTTCTTC | - | TRBV7-9 | TRBD1 | TRBJ2-1
CASHRTGNQPQHF | TGTGCCAGCCATAGGACAGGGAATCAGCCCCAGCATTTT | few | TRBV6-1 | TRBD1 | TRBJ1-5
CASSAGQQINGYTF | TGTGCCAGCAGCGCGGGACAGCAGATTAATGGCTACACCTTC | - | TRBV7-8 | TRBD1 | TRBJ1-2
CASSVTGGGGEKLFF | TGTGCCAGCAGTGTCACAGGGGGCGGGGGTGAAAAACTGTTTTTT | - | TRBV2 | TRBD1 | TRBJ1-4